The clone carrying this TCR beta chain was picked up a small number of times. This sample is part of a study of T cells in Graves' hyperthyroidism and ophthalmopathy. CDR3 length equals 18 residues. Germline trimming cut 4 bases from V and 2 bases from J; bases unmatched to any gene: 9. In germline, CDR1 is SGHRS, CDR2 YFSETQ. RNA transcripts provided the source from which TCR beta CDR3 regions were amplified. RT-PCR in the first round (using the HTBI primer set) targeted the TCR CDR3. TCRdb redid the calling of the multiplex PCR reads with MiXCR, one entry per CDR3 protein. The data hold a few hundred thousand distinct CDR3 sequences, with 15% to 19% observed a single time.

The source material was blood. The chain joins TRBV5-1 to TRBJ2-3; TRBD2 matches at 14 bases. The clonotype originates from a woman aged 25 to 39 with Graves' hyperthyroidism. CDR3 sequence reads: CASSLGLAGVGNTDTQYF. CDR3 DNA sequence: TGCGCCAGCAGCCTGGGACTAGCGGGAGTTGGGAACACAGATACGCAGTATTTT.